This T cell receptor beta chain comes out of a study of blood T cell repertoires in COVID-19. About the research overall: COVID-19 samples collected from the United States, Italy and Spain covered acute and convalescent phases. T cells, B-cell-depleted T cells, or PBMCs supplied cDNA or gDNA.

V lost 5 bases, J lost 9 bases, and 13 bases lay in between. CDR3 size: 12 residues. Source study methods: Counts of nucleated cells, estimated from reference gene primer amplification, were obtained. Some clones are missing from TCRdb's copy, which holds only in-frame ones; the method was immunoSEQ multiplex PCR. That table supplies the V and J calls and clone size; D and trimming were determined from the DNA. The sample shows approximately 170,000 clones, 83% of them seen only once. The sequenced material came from peripheral blood. V usage is TRBV12-3 or TRBV12-4 and J usage is TRBJ1-2; no clear D. This receptor was identified in a woman over 75 with acute or convalescent COVID-19. As DNA, the CDR3 is TGTGCCAGCAGTCCCCCCGGGAAGCGCTACACCTTC. As protein: CASSPPGKRYTF.